The 24 T cell receptor beta chains reported below all come from one sample, sequenced in a study of blood T cell repertoires in COVID-19. Profiled with immunoSEQ multiplex PCR; TCRdb holds only in-frame clones, not every one. Here the sample spans 50,000 to 80,000 clones, around 82% being singletons. Sequencing was done on a sample of peripheral blood. The source is a man aged 60-69 years with COVID-19, enrolled during active disease.

The count of this clone is one. The chain combines TRBV5-1 with TRBJ2-5; D is perhaps TRBD2 (6 bases). The CDR3 is 13 residues long. Germline values: CDR1 SGHRS, CDR2 YFSETQ. V dropped 4 bases and J dropped 3 bases, with 10 bases sitting between them. This CDR3 is CASSATGEETQYF. The CDR3 bases are TGCGCCAGCAGCGCCACGGGGGAAGAGACCCAGTACTTC.

The V call is TRBV6-6, the J call TRBJ2-3, with D unclear. CDR1 MNHNY and CDR2 SVGAGI come from the germline V gene (reference sequence). V gave up 5 bases and J gave up 7 bases, with 7 bases separating them. CDR3 size: 11 residues. CDR3 in DNA: TGTGCCAGCAGTACCCAGTATACGCAGTATTTT. It codes for CASSTQYTQYF.

V and J are TRBV5-6 and TRBJ2-7, with D unresolved. Germline CDR1 reads SGHDT; CDR2 reads YYEEEE. CDR3 length: 11 amino acids. The V gene lost 3 bases and the J gene lost 3 bases, with 4 bases spanning the gap. CDR3: CASSSYYEQYF. CDR3 in DNA: TGTGCCAGCAGCTCTTACTACGAGCAGTACTTC.

V gene TRBV7-6 combines with J gene TRBJ2-5; tentatively, D is TRBD1 (5 bases). Germline CDR1 is SGHVS and CDR2 is FNYEAQ. V lost 2 bases and J 5 bases, leaving 18 bases between the germline ends. The CDR3 runs to 16 residues. Written as DNA, the CDR3 is TGTGCCAGCAGCTTAACTACTGCAGGGCTGGGGGAGACCCAGTACTTC. This gives the protein CASSLTTAGLGETQYF. The entire variable domain, with the rest obtained from reference TRBV7-6 and TRBJ2-5, is as follows: GAGVSQSPRYKVTKRGQDVALRCDPISGHVSLYWYRQALGQGPEFLTYFNYEAQQDKSGLPNDRFSAERPEGSISTLTIQRTEQRDSAMYRCASSLTTAGLGETQYFGPGTRLLVL.

J is TRBJ1-5 and V is TRBV10-2, with D perhaps matching TRBD1 (5 bases). Germline CDR1 is WSHSY and CDR2 is SAAADI. V dropped 7 bases and J dropped 5 bases, with 18 bases sitting between them. The CDR3 loop spans 15 amino acids. The CDR3 bases are TGCGCCAGCACGCATCGGGGGGGGAGAGATCAGCCCCAGCATTTT. It is translated as CASTHRGGRDQPQHF.

The rearrangement joins TRBV29-1 to TRBJ1-2; D is undetermined. Deletions cut 0 bases from V and 3 bases from J, with 8 bases between. The CDR3 covers 13 residues. Germline loops: CDR1 SQVTM, CDR2 ANQGSEA. CDR3 protein: CSVEDQGDYGYTF. As DNA, the CDR3 is TGCAGCGTTGAAGATCAAGGAGACTATGGCTACACCTTC.

Many counts were recorded for this clone. The rearrangement links TRBV18 to TRBJ2-1, with TRBD1 identical over 9 bases. Unmatched junction bases numbered 10, after V lost 4 bases and J lost 6 bases. The length of the CDR3 is 16 residues. CDR1 and CDR2 from the germline V gene are KGHSH and LQKENI. CDR3 in DNA: TGTGCCAGCTCACGGCCCGGGACAGGGTACAGCAATGAGCAGTTCTTC. It encodes CASSRPGTGYSNEQFF.

The chain carries TRBV2 and TRBJ2-6; D possibly corresponds to TRBD1 (6 bases). The CDR3 is made up of 15 amino acids. Trimming stripped 6 bases from V and 1 base from J, with 10 bases between. Germline-derived CDR1 and CDR2 are SNHLY and FYNNEI. CDR3 loop: CASSPGVSGANVLTF. The CDR3 DNA sequence: TGTGCCAGCAGCCCAGGGGTGTCTGGGGCCAACGTCCTGACTTTC.

J is TRBJ2-5 and V is TRBV11-2; D may be TRBD1 (6 bases). Germline V gene data show CDR1 as SGHAT and CDR2 as FQNNGV. Trimming took off 10 bases at V and 4 bases at J, with 16 bases between the two ends. The CDR3 runs to 13 residues. CDR3 in DNA: TGTGCCACCGGATACAGAGGGGGAGAGACCCAGTACTTC. Encoded protein: CATGYRGGETQYF.

The rearrangement uses TRBV5-1 and TRBJ1-1; the D gene is possibly TRBD1 (5 bases). Trimming removed 0 bases from V and 0 bases from J, with 9 bases in between. The germline gives CDR1 SGHRS, CDR2 YFSETQ. CDR3 size: 15 residues. This CDR3 is CASSLAWGVNTEAFF. Written as DNA, the CDR3 is TGCGCCAGCAGCTTGGCCTGGGGCGTGAACACTGAAGCTTTCTTT.

The J gene is TRBJ2-7, the V gene TRBV9; 8 bases fit TRBD1. From germline, CDR1 is SGDLS and CDR2 YYNGEE. This CDR3 has 16 residues. Losses at the gene ends were 4 bases for V and 1 base for J; bases not matched to a gene: 10. The CDR3 DNA reads TGTGCCAGCAGCCCCAACCCAGGGACAGGATCCTACGAGCAGTACTTC. This translates into CASSPNPGTGSYEQYF.

The J gene is TRBJ2-7, the V gene TRBV7-6; TRBD2 aligns across 9 bases. CDR3 length: 16 residues. CDR1 is SGHVS, CDR2 FNYEAQ, per germline. The V gene end was trimmed by 5 bases and the J gene end by 1 base; junction bases not matched to a gene: 9. CDR3 loop: CASSPGGAGGSYEQYF. In DNA, the CDR3 is TGTGCCAGCAGCCCCGGGGGAGCGGGAGGATCCTACGAGCAGTACTTC.

The gene calls are TRBV25-1 and TRBJ2-1; TRBD2 matches at 9 bases. The CDR3 sequence is 15 residues long. Per the germline V gene, CDR1 is MGHDK and CDR2 is SYGVNS. Unmatched junction bases numbered 8, after V lost 5 bases and J lost 6 bases. CDR3 bases: TGTGCCAGCAGTAAGGCGGGGGGGCCCCTCAATGAGCAGTTCTTC. It encodes CASSKAGGPLNEQFF.

The gene calls are TRBV18 and TRBJ2-7; the match to TRBD1 covers 9 bases. The CDR3 is 18 amino acids. Unmatched junction bases numbered 12, after V lost 1 base and J lost 2 bases. CDR1 and CDR2 (germline): KGHSH, LQKENI. The CDR3 DNA sequence: TGTGCCAGCTCACCACGCGGGGGACAGGGTATGTGTACCTACGAGCAGTACTTC. This encodes CASSPRGGQGMCTYEQYF.

The CDR3 spells CASSLVGGGEPSGANVLTF. DNA of the CDR3: TGTGCCAGCAGCTTGGTTGGGGGAGGGGAACCCTCTGGGGCCAACGTCCTGACTTTC. The chain employs TRBV5-5 and TRBJ2-6; 7 nucleotides agree with TRBD2. CDR3 length: 19 residues. V was pared by 0 bases and J by 0 bases, with 9 bases of the junction left unmatched. Germline lookup yields CDR1 SGHKS and CDR2 YYEKEE (reference sequence).

This chain uses TRBV19 with TRBJ2-7; D perhaps matches TRBD2 (5 bases). With 7 bases removed from V and 2 bases from J, the gap between germline ends came to 12 bases. This CDR3 is 13 amino acids long. The germline V gene has CDR1 LNHDA and CDR2 SQIVND (reference sequence). CDR3 amino acids: CASTEGPPYEQYF. The CDR3 DNA reads as TGTGCCAGTACCGAGGGCCCGCCCTACGAGCAGTACTTC.

In its sample, this clone is medium-sized. The chain employs TRBV5-4 and TRBJ2-5; 10 bases are a match to TRBD2. This CDR3 is built from 14 residues. Germline V gene lookup returns CDR1 SGHNT and CDR2 YYREEE (reference sequence). The V gene end was trimmed by 2 bases and the J gene end by 3 bases; junction bases not matched to a gene: 1. The CDR3 DNA reads as TGTGCCAGCAGCTTTGGACTAGCGGAAGAGACCCAGTACTTC. This codes for CASSFGLAEETQYF.

The chain couples TRBV27 to TRBJ1-2, with 7 bases fitting TRBD1. V was clipped by 6 bases and J by 6 bases; unmatched bases: 10. Looked up from germline, CDR1 is MNHEY and CDR2 is SMNVEV (reference sequence). The CDR3 consists of 14 residues. CDR3 DNA: TGTGCCAGCAGCCCTGACAGGGCCCCGAATGGCTACACCTTC. This gives the protein CASSPDRAPNGYTF.

The rearrangement links TRBV28 to TRBJ2-7; 10 bases fit TRBD2. The junction had 11 bases not matched to a gene; V was cut back by 5 bases and J by 7 bases. The germline V gene has CDR1 MDHEN and CDR2 SYDVKM. The CDR3 has 15 amino acids. The DNA of the CDR3 is TGTGCCAGCAGTCCCCTAGCGGGGGTCCTGAGTGAGCAGTACTTC. Protein product: CASSPLAGVLSEQYF.

The chain couples TRBV7-9 to TRBJ2-5; 12 bases align to TRBD1. The CDR3 covers 16 residues. Trimming removed 3 bases from V and 5 bases from J; junction bases left unmatched: 7. Germline CDR1 SEHNR, CDR2 FQNEAQ (reference sequence). The CDR3 DNA reads as TGTGCCAGCAGCTTCGGTGGGACAGGGGGCGCCGAGACCCAGTACTTC. This translates into CASSFGGTGGAETQYF.

V gene TRBV3-1 (or the pseudogene TRBV3-2) combines with J gene TRBJ1-5; a possible D gene is TRBD1 (6 bases). Germline V CDR1 and CDR2: LGHDT, YNNKEL (reference sequence). V was cut by 8 bases and J by 7 bases, with 18 bases left in between. The length of the CDR3 is 14 residues. In nucleotides, the CDR3 is TGTGCCAGCCAAAAAGGGGGTTTTGGCCAGCCCCAGCATTTT. Translating it yields CASQKGGFGQPQHF.

The rearrangement links TRBV6-5 to TRBJ2-7; maybe TRBD2 (5 bases). V gave up 6 bases and J gave up 3 bases, with 12 bases separating them. Germline assignment: CDR1 MNHEY and CDR2 SVGAGI. This CDR3 is 13 amino acids long. The CDR3 DNA reads as TGTGCCAGCAGGGTAGCGACTTACTACGAGCAGTACTTC. Its protein is CASRVATYYEQYF.

In this sample, this clone turned up a few times. This rearrangement joins TRBV9 to TRBJ1-2, with 9 bases matching TRBD1. Germline V gene sequence: CDR1 SGDLS, CDR2 YYNGEE. The junction had 10 bases not matched to a gene; V was cut back by 3 bases and J by 7 bases. This CDR3 region has 15 residues. The CDR3 loop reads CASSAGGQGRTGYTF. Written as DNA, the CDR3 is TGTGCCAGCAGCGCCGGCGGACAGGGGCGGACTGGCTACACCTTC.

This clone was picked up many times. The chain combines TRBV19 with TRBJ1-5, with 10 positions matching TRBD1. V lost 5 bases and J lost 8; bases outside the gene matches: 15. The CDR3 loop spans 17 amino acids. CDR1 and CDR2 from the germline V gene are LNHDA and SQIVND (reference sequence). The CDR3 bases are TGTGCCAGTAGTCGGCGACGAGCGGGACAGGGGATGAAGCCCCAGCATTTT. Translating gives CASSRRRAGQGMKPQHF.